These 3 T cell receptor beta chains were all obtained from the same sample, sequenced in a study of cytomegalovirus exposure and HLA in healthy donors (dated by TCRdb to about 2017). The library came from the immunoSEQ multiplex PCR assay. For the multiplex PCR, a mixture combining 60 forward primers for TCR Vbeta segments and 13 reverse primers for TCR Jbeta segments was used. TCRdb obtained this table from immuneACCESS and retained in-frame rearrangements with V and J assigned. These tables miss some clones; where compared with another copy, unresolved V genes account for less than half of the shortfall, and the remainder is unexplained. This sample holds some 100,000 clones; almost 75% were observed only once. The ten largest clonotypes hold over 7.5% of the sample. The sequenced material came from PBMCs. The receptors derive from a middle-aged man in good health and CMV-seronegative.

The chain recombines TRBV4-3 with TRBJ2-2; no definite D call. CDR1 is LGHNA, CDR2 YSLEER, per germline. The CDR3 totals 17 residues. The germline V and J ends were trimmed by 0 bases and 4 bases, with 15 bases remaining between them. CDR3 nucleotide sequence: TGCGCCAGCAGCCAAGAATGGGCTTTACGCGCCACCGGGGAGCTGTTTTTT. Amino acid sequence: CASSQEWALRATGELFF.

This chain uses TRBV15 with TRBJ2-7; a weak D match, TRBD1 (6 bases). Germline values: CDR1 LNHNV, CDR2 YYDKDF (reference sequence). The V end was cut by 5 bases, the J end by 1 base, with 15 bases between. The CDR3 is made up of 15 amino acids. Written as DNA, the CDR3 is TGTGCCACCAGCGCCGAGCGCAGGGGATCCTACGAGCAGTACTTC. Its protein is CATSAERRGSYEQYF. The whole variable domain, remainder taken from reference TRBV15 and TRBJ2-7, is DAMVIQNPRYQVTQFGKPVTLSCSQTLNHNVMYWYQQKSSQAPKLLFHYYDKDFNNEADTPDNFQSRRPNTSFCFLDIRSPGLGDTAMYLCATSAERRGSYEQYFGPGTRLTVT.

Points on this clone: The germline gene is not matched at one end of the junction; a read error may be the cause. The chain links TRBV7-7 to TRBJ2-5, with 13 bases aligning to TRBD2. The CDR3 covers 15 residues. Germline V gives CDR1 SSHAT, CDR2 FNYEAQ (reference sequence). The CDR3 here is CASSLGTSGAEDQYF. In DNA, the CDR3 is TGTGCTAGCAGCTTAGGGACTAGCGGGGCTGAGGACCAGTACTTC.